A single sample gave rise to the 6 T cell receptor beta chains below, sequenced in a study of blood T cell repertoires in COVID-19 (dated by TCRdb to between 2020 and 2021). Receptor libraries were prepared by the immunoSEQ multiplex PCR assay. The source is immuneACCESS, and TCRdb retained only in-frame sequences with V and J called. Part of the clones is not carried over; for the studies checked, unresolved V genes explain less than half of this, and the remainder is unexplained. The sample profile shows about 36,000 clones; about 81% of them were found once. The ten most abundant clones make up 42% of the sample. The sample comprised peripheral blood. The receptors here all came from a human donor in a cohort sampled during active or convalescent COVID-19. The donor label of this sample is uncertain.

The rearrangement joins TRBV3-1 (or the pseudogene TRBV3-2) to TRBJ1-1; D is perhaps TRBD1 (6 bases). The V gene's germline CDR1 is LGHDT and CDR2 YNNKEL (reference sequence). V was pared by 10 bases and J by 8 bases, with 14 bases between. The CDR3 is made up of 11 amino acids. The CDR3: CATRGGAEAFF. The CDR3 DNA is TGTGCCACACGGGGGGGGGCAGAAGCTTTCTTT.

This chain uses TRBV5-5 with TRBJ2-1; 11 nucleotides line up with TRBD2. Germline-derived CDR1 and CDR2 are SGHKS and YYEKEE (reference sequence). The CDR3 has 19 amino acids. J gave up 0 bases and V 2 bases, and 10 bases lay outside the gene matches. DNA of the CDR3: TGTGCCAGCAGCTTCGTGGGACTAGCGGATATGAGCTCCTACAATGAGCAGTTCTTC. Translation gives CASSFVGLADMSSYNEQFF.

This chain joins TRBV7-8 and TRBJ1-6, with D possibly TRBD1 on 5 matching bases. V was pared by 5 bases and J by 10 bases, with 15 bases between. The germline V gene has CDR1 SGHVS and CDR2 FQNEAQ. The CDR3 totals 14 residues. The CDR3 here is CASSGGIGVSPLHF. The CDR3 bases are TGTGCCAGCAGCGGGGGGATAGGGGTGTCACCCCTCCACTTT.

The chain joins TRBV29-1 to TRBJ2-1; D may correspond to TRBD1 or TRBD2 (7 bases each). CDR1 and CDR2 from the germline V gene are SQVTM and ANQGSEA. V was trimmed by 7 bases and J by 0 bases, leaving 10 bases between them. The CDR3 is 13 amino acids. The CDR3 spells CSAGGGSYNEQFF. The CDR3 DNA sequence: TGCAGCGCAGGGGGGGGCTCCTACAATGAGCAGTTCTTC.

The J gene is TRBJ1-2, the V gene TRBV5-6; 9 positions match TRBD1. The CDR3 extends over 15 amino acids. The V gene end was trimmed by 1 base and the J gene end by 4 bases; junction bases not matched to a gene: 5. Germline CDR1 and CDR2: SGHDT and YYEEEE. CDR3 sequence: CASSLPTGGPYGYTF. In DNA, the CDR3 is TGTGCCAGCAGCTTGCCAACAGGGGGCCCCTATGGCTACACCTTC.

This clone was detected only once. V gene TRBV4-1 combines with J gene TRBJ2-1; 11 nucleotides line up with TRBD1. Losses at the gene ends were 8 bases for V and 6 bases for J; bases not matched to a gene: 9. In germline, CDR1 is MGHRA, CDR2 YSYEKL. There are 15 residues in the CDR3. CDR3 in amino acids: CASRKPGQGGNEQFF. CDR3 coding DNA: TGCGCCAGCCGCAAGCCGGGACAGGGGGGCAATGAGCAGTTCTTC.